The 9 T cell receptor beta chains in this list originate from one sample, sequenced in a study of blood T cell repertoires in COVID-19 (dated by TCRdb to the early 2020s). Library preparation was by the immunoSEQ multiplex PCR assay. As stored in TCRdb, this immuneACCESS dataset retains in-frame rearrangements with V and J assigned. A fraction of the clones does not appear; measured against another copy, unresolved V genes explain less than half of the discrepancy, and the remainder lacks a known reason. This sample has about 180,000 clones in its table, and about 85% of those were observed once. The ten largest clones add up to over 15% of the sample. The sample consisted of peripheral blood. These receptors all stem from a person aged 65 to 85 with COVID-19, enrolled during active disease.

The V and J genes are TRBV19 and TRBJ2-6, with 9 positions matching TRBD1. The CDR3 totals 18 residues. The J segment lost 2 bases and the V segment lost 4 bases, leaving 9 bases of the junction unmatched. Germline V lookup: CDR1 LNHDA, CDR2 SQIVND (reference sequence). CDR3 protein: CASSRDRVMETGANVLTF. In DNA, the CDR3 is TGTGCCAGTAGTAGGGACAGGGTGATGGAAACTGGGGCCAACGTCCTGACTTTC.

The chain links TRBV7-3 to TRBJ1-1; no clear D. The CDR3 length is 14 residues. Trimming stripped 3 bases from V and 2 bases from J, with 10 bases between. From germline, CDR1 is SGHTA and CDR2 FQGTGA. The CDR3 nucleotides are TGTGCCAGCAGCTTGTCACCCGGTAACACTGAAGCTTTCTTT. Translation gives CASSLSPGNTEAFF.

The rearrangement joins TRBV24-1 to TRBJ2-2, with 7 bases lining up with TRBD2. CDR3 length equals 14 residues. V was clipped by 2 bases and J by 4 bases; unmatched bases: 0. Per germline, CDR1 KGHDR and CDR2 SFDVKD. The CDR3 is CATSDWGGTGELFF. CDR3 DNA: TGTGCCACCAGTGATTGGGGGGGCACCGGGGAGCTGTTTTTT.

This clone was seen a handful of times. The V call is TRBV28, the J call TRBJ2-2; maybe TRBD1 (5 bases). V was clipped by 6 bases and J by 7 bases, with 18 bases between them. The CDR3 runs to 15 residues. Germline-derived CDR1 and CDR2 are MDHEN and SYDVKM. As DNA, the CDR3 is TGTGCCAGCAGGCCCTTTACAGGACCCGGCGGGGAGCTGTTTTTT. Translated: CASRPFTGPGGELFF.

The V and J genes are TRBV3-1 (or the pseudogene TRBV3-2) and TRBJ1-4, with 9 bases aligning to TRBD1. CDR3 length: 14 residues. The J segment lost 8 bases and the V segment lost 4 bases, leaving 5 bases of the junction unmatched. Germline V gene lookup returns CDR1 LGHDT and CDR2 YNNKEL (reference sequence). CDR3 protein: CASSPGQGGEKLFF. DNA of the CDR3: TGTGCCAGCAGCCCGGGACAGGGAGGGGAAAAACTGTTTTTT.

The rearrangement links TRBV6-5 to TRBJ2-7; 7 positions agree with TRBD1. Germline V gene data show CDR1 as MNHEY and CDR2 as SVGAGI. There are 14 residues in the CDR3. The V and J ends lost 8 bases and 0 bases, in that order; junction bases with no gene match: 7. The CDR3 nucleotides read TGTGCCAGCCAGGCAGGGACAGTCTCCTACGAGCAGTACTTC. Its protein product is CASQAGTVSYEQYF.

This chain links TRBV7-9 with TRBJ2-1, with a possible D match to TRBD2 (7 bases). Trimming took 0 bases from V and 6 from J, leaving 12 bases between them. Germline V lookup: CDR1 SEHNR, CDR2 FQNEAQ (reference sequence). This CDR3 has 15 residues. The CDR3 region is CASSLAGGPGNEQFF. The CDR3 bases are TGTGCCAGCAGCTTAGCGGGGGGGCCGGGCAATGAGCAGTTCTTC.

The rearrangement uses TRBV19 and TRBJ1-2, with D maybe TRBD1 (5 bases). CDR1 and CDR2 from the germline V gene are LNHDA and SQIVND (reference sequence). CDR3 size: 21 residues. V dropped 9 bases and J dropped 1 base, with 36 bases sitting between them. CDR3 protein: CASARRMRWTTDPDLNYGYTF. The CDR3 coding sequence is TGTGCCAGCGCTCGAAGGATGCGCTGGACAACGGATCCTGACCTTAACTATGGCTACACCTTC. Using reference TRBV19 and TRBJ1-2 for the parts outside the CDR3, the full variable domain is DGGITQSPKYLFRKEGQNVTLSCEQNLNHDAMYWYRQDPGQGLRLIYYSQIVNDFQKGDIAEGYSVSREKKESFPLTVTSAQKNPTAFYLCASARRMRWTTDPDLNYGYTFGSGTRLTVV.

CDR3 coding DNA: TGTGCCAGCAGCTTCGGGGGGGACACAGATACGCAGTATTTT. Translated: CASSFGGDTDTQYF. The chain carries TRBV11-1 and TRBJ2-3, with 8 positions matching TRBD2. J was trimmed by 2 bases and V by 3 bases; bases with no gene match: 1. Germline CDR1 is SGHAT and CDR2 is FQDESV (reference sequence). The CDR3 is 14 residues long.